This T cell receptor (beta chain) is from a study of control samples from healthy donors and cancer patients. V was pared by 1 base and J by 5 bases, with 22 bases between. This CDR3 comprises 18 residues. Germline-derived CDR1 and CDR2 are KGHDR and SFDVKD. Only in-frame clones appear in the TCRdb table, and some are missing; sequencing was by immunoSEQ multiplex PCR. The sample carries some 160,000 clones, under 90% recorded once. The sequenced sample consisted of blood. The source of this sequence is a young man in good health. The chain employs TRBV24-1 and TRBJ2-5; maybe TRBD2 (6 bases). The CDR3 DNA sequence: TGTGCCACCAGTGATTTTACCATAGGGACTCCAAAGCCGGAGACCCAGTACTTC. It translates to CATSDFTIGTPKPETQYF.